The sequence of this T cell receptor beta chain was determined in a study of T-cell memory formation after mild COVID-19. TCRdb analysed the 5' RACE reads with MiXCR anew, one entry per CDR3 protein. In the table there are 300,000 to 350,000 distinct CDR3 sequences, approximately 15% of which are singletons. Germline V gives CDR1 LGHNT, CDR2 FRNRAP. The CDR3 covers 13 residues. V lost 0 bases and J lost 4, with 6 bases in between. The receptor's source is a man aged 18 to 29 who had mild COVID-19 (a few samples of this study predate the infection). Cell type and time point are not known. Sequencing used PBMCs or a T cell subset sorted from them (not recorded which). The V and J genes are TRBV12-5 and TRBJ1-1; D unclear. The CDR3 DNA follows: TGTGCTAGTGGTTTGGTAAGCAGCACTGAAGCTTTCTTT. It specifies CASGLVSSTEAFF.